Presented here are 27 T cell receptor beta chains from one specimen sequenced in a study of blood T cell repertoires in COVID-19 (dated by TCRdb to 2019 to 2021). Library creation used the immunoSEQ multiplex PCR assay. This is the immuneACCESS table as TCRdb keeps it, with only in-frame sequences that have V and J called. A part of the clones is gone; compared with another copy, unresolved V genes explain less than half, and the rest is unexplained. The sample profile shows about 60,000 clones; 90% of them were found once. Of the sample, roughly an eighth falls within the top ten clones. The sample consisted of peripheral blood. Receptor source: a man aged 55-75 years with active COVID-19.

This chain connects TRBV2 to TRBJ2-5; TRBD1 matches 9 bases. Trimming took 4 bases from V and 5 from J; bases not matched to a gene: 5. Germline loops: CDR1 SNHLY, CDR2 FYNNEI. The CDR3 has 14 amino acids. The chain's CDR3 is CASSAGTGLETQYF. In DNA form, the CDR3 reads TGTGCCAGCAGTGCTGGGACAGGGCTGGAGACCCAGTACTTC.

The rearrangement links TRBV9 to TRBJ2-3; D is uncertain. The germline V gene encodes CDR1 SGDLS and CDR2 YYNGEE. Trimming left V 0 bases short and J 4 bases short, with 6 bases between. The length of the CDR3 is 13 residues. The CDR3 DNA reads TGTGCCAGCAGCGTAGGGTTAGCAGATACGCAGTATTTT. It specifies CASSVGLADTQYF.

This clone was seen a single time. V and J are TRBV9 and TRBJ1-5, with TRBD1 identical over 8 bases. The CDR3 has 18 residues. V shed 4 bases, J shed 2 bases, and the junction held 14 bases outside the gene matches. Looked up from germline, CDR1 is SGDLS and CDR2 is YYNGEE. The CDR3 loop is CASSPDTGQGPRNQPQHF. In DNA, the CDR3 is TGTGCCAGCAGCCCAGACACCGGACAGGGCCCACGCAATCAGCCCCAGCATTTT.

The count of this clone is one. The gene calls are TRBV5-1 and TRBJ1-3; D is perhaps TRBD1 (5 bases). Trimming removed 4 bases at V and 0 bases at J, with 11 bases between. The CDR3 contains 15 residues. Germline V gene data show CDR1 as SGHRS and CDR2 as YFSETQ. Here the CDR3 reads CASSETGVSGNTIYF. CDR3 DNA sequence: TGCGCCAGCAGCGAAACAGGAGTCTCTGGAAACACCATATATTTT.

This chain connects TRBV19 to TRBJ2-1; tentative D call: TRBD2 (5 bases). V was cut by 4 bases and J by 9 bases, with 22 bases left in between. The CDR3 runs 16 residues. CDR1 is LNHDA, CDR2 SQIVND, per germline (reference sequence). CDR3 sequence: CASSTRAERVDSEQFF. The CDR3 nucleotides read TGTGCCAGTAGTACCCGGGCCGAGAGGGTAGATAGTGAGCAGTTCTTC.

The gene calls are TRBV6-6 and TRBJ1-2, with TRBD1 identical over 10 bases. The CDR3 has 13 amino acids. Germline CDR1 reads MNHNY; CDR2 reads SVGAGI (reference sequence). V trimming: 6 bases; J trimming: 5 bases; junction bases outside the gene matches: 3. The CDR3 bases are TGTGCCAGCAGCGGGGGACAGGGGTATGGCTACACCTTC. As protein: CASSGGQGYGYTF.

This clone was observed once. The J gene is TRBJ2-4, the V gene TRBV4-2, with 8 nucleotides matching TRBD2. The length of the CDR3 is 15 residues. The junction had 5 bases not matched to a gene; V was cut back by 1 base and J by 6 bases. The germline CDR1 and CDR2 sequences are LGHNA and YNFKEQ. CDR3 amino acids: CASSQVASGRNIQYF. CDR3 nucleotide sequence: TGTGCCAGCAGCCAAGTCGCTAGCGGGCGAAACATTCAGTACTTC.

The J gene is TRBJ1-5, the V gene TRBV19, with D hard to call. Germline values: CDR1 LNHDA, CDR2 SQIVND (reference sequence). The CDR3 has 16 amino acids. The ends were cut back, 4 bases at V and 1 base at J, with 14 bases in the middle. The CDR3 DNA follows: TGTGCCAGTAGTACCGGTACGTCTAGGAGCAATCAGCCCCAGCATTTT. Its protein product is CASSTGTSRSNQPQHF.

The V gene is TRBV19, the J gene TRBJ1-1; the D gene is possibly TRBD1 (6 bases). V was trimmed by 3 bases and J by 3 bases, leaving 14 bases between them. Germline lookup yields CDR1 LNHDA and CDR2 SQIVND (reference sequence). The CDR3 loop spans 15 amino acids. CDR3 sequence reads: CASSMGSTGYTEAFF. The DNA of the CDR3 is TGTGCCAGTAGTATGGGCTCCACAGGGTACACTGAAGCTTTCTTT.

CDR3 residues: CASSLEGGGNTIYF. CDR3 DNA: TGTGCCAGCAGCTTAGAAGGAGGCGGAAACACCATATATTTT. The chain links TRBV7-2 to TRBJ1-3; unclear D gene. This CDR3 contains 14 residues. Trimming left V 1 base short and J 4 bases short, with 8 bases between. Germline values: CDR1 SGHTA, CDR2 FQGNSA.

The chain carries TRBV10-3 and TRBJ2-7, with 7 positions matching TRBD1. Germline CDR1 is ENHRY and CDR2 is SYGVKD. J gave up 4 bases and V 6 bases, and 6 bases lay outside the gene matches. The CDR3 contains 13 residues. The CDR3 DNA is TGTGCCATCAGGGGACAGACGGTATACGAGCAGTACTTC. Its protein product is CAIRGQTVYEQYF.

The chain joins TRBV6-5 to TRBJ2-1; 9 bases match TRBD2. This CDR3 has 15 residues. Germline V CDR1 and CDR2: MNHEY, SVGAGI. Trimming cost V 2 bases and J 4 bases; bases outside gene matches: 3. CDR3 nucleotides: TGTGCCAGCAGTTACGCGGGGGGGCCTTACAATGAGCAGTTCTTC. This translates into CASSYAGGPYNEQFF.

This sequence joins TRBV6-5 and TRBJ2-7, with D possibly being TRBD1 (6 bases). V lost 2 bases and J 7 bases, leaving 12 bases between the germline ends. Germline CDR1 and CDR2: MNHEY and SVGAGI. The CDR3 totals 13 residues. The CDR3 sequence is CASSYLDSGEQYF. The CDR3 coding sequence is TGTGCCAGCAGTTACCTGGACAGCGGAGAGCAGTACTTC.

The rearrangement uses TRBV19 and TRBJ1-1; D is perhaps TRBD1 (6 bases). The V and J ends lost 2 bases and 4 bases respectively, with 14 bases between them. Germline V gene sequence: CDR1 LNHDA, CDR2 SQIVND (reference sequence). The CDR3 runs to 15 residues. This CDR3 is CASSIRVGGATEAFF. The CDR3 region has the DNA TGTGCCAGTAGTATACGAGTTGGGGGGGCCACTGAAGCTTTCTTT.

This clone was detected only once. The J gene is TRBJ1-1, the V gene TRBV5-4; tentatively, D is TRBD1 (5 bases). The CDR3 has 12 residues. Germline lookup yields CDR1 SGHNT and CDR2 YYREEE (reference sequence). The V end was cut by 4 bases, the J end by 5 bases, with 9 bases between. The CDR3 DNA sequence: TGTGCCAGCAGCCTAGACAGAACTGAAGCTTTCTTT. It specifies CASSLDRTEAFF.

This chain links TRBV27 with TRBJ2-2; the match to TRBD2 covers 10 bases. The V and J ends lost 3 bases and 5 bases, in that order; junction bases with no gene match: 3. The CDR3 runs to 15 residues. In germline, CDR1 is MNHEY, CDR2 SMNVEV (reference sequence). CDR3 sequence reads: CASSFTSGATGELFF. The CDR3 bases are TGTGCCAGCAGTTTTACTAGCGGGGCAACCGGGGAGCTGTTTTTT.

The rearrangement links TRBV6-1 to TRBJ2-5; 12 nucleotides line up with TRBD2. The CDR3 is made up of 16 amino acids. With V trimmed by 4 bases and J by 9 bases, 12 bases remained unmatched. Germline CDR1 and CDR2: MNHNS and SASEGT. The CDR3 protein is CASSGTSGGPPKAQYF. As DNA, the CDR3 is TGTGCCAGCAGTGGAACTAGCGGGGGGCCCCCAAAGGCCCAGTACTTC.

J is TRBJ1-4 and V is TRBV6-1, with D tentatively TRBD1 (5 bases). Germline CDR1 reads MNHNS; CDR2 reads SASEGT. The CDR3 runs 15 residues. V was shortened by 3 bases and J by 7 bases, with 15 bases between the two germline ends. The CDR3 coding sequence is TGTGCCAGCAGTGAGGAGGGGTCAGGGCTTGAAAAACTGTTTTTT. This translates into CASSEEGSGLEKLFF.

V usage is TRBV28 and J usage is TRBJ2-2, with 10 bases matching TRBD1. Germline V CDR1 and CDR2: MDHEN, SYDVKM. Trimming took 2 bases from V and 7 from J; bases not matched to a gene: 4. This CDR3 is built from 15 residues. The CDR3: CASSLGQGVGGELFF. CDR3 nucleotides: TGTGCCAGCAGTTTAGGACAGGGGGTTGGCGGGGAGCTGTTTTTT.

The chain has TRBV28 and TRBJ1-6; maybe TRBD1 (5 bases). This CDR3 has 18 amino acids. In germline, CDR1 is MDHEN, CDR2 SYDVKM. Trimming took 1 base from V and 7 from J, leaving 20 bases between them. This chain's CDR3 is CASSLSRQGVDLNSPLHF. CDR3 nucleotides: TGTGCCAGCAGTTTATCCCGCCAAGGGGTGGATTTGAATTCACCCCTCCACTTT.

The chain joins TRBV7-9 to TRBJ2-7; D is possibly TRBD1 (5 bases). The V end was cut by 1 base, the J end by 3 bases, with 10 bases between. The CDR3 runs 14 residues. CDR1 is SEHNR and CDR2 is FQNEAQ in the germline V gene (reference sequence). The CDR3: CASSLGGQFYEQYF. Here the CDR3 DNA reads TGTGCCAGCAGCTTAGGGGGCCAGTTCTACGAGCAGTACTTC.

The rearrangement joins TRBV27 to TRBJ1-4; D possibly corresponds to TRBD1 (5 bases). Trimming left V 3 bases short and J 0 bases short, with 17 bases between. The V gene's germline CDR1 is MNHEY and CDR2 SMNVEV (reference sequence). The CDR3 sequence is 18 residues long. The CDR3 DNA is TGTGCCAGCAGTTTCGTCCCCCAGGGCCCTGCAACTAATGAAAAACTGTTTTTT. Amino acids: CASSFVPQGPATNEKLFF. The full variable domain, completed using reference TRBV27 and TRBJ1-4, is EAQVTQNPRYLITVTGKKLTVTCSQNMNHEYMSWYRQDPGLGLRQIYYSMNVEVTDKGDVPEGYKVSRKEKRNFPLILESPSPNQTSLYFCASSFVPQGPATNEKLFFGSGTQLSVL.

This chain uses TRBV28 with TRBJ2-7, with D possibly TRBD1 on 6 matching bases. V was pared by 3 bases and J by 1 base, with 10 bases between. The CDR3 runs 14 residues. Looked up from germline, CDR1 is MDHEN and CDR2 is SYDVKM. The CDR3 reads CASSLPGTSYEQYF. The CDR3 DNA reads TGTGCCAGCAGTTTGCCCGGGACATCCTACGAGCAGTACTTC.

The CDR3 loop is CASSSGELANEKLFF. CDR3 in DNA: TGTGCCAGCAGCTCCGGAGAATTGGCTAATGAAAAACTGTTTTTT. This chain connects TRBV9 to TRBJ1-4, with D uncertain. The CDR3 spans 15 residues. Germline loops: CDR1 SGDLS, CDR2 YYNGEE. The V end was cut by 4 bases, the J end by 3 bases, with 13 bases between.

A single count supports this clone. The chain carries TRBV29-1 and TRBJ2-5, with 7 bases lining up with TRBD1. Germline V gives CDR1 SQVTM, CDR2 ANQGSEA. There are 15 residues in the CDR3. V trimming: 0 bases; J trimming: 0 bases; junction bases outside the gene matches: 4. The DNA of the CDR3 is TGCAGCGTTGAAGAAGGCAGGGGGAACCAAGAGACCCAGTACTTC. Protein product: CSVEEGRGNQETQYF.

The chain employs TRBV12-3 or TRBV12-4 and TRBJ1-4; 10 bases line up with TRBD1. The V segment lost 4 bases and the J segment 10 bases; nucleotides outside the gene matches: 0. The CDR3 is made up of 12 amino acids. CDR3 sequence (DNA): TGTGCCAGCAGTTGGACAGGGGGAAAACTGTTTTTT. Translating gives CASSWTGGKLFF.

This chain connects TRBV19 to TRBJ2-1, with a tentative D call TRBD1 (5 bases). CDR1 and CDR2 (germline): LNHDA, SQIVND (reference sequence). The CDR3 is 15 amino acids. Deletions cut 7 bases from V and 2 bases from J, with 15 bases between. For the CDR3, the DNA is TGTGCCAGTACCAGGGCAGGGTCCCCCTACAATGAGCAGTTCTTC. Its translation is CASTRAGSPYNEQFF.